These 10 T cell receptor beta chains originate from one sample sequenced in a study of T cells in Graves' hyperthyroidism and ophthalmopathy. TCR beta CDR3 regions were amplified from RNA transcripts. When the TCR CDR3 underwent first-round RT-PCR, the HTBI primer set was used. TCRdb reprocessed the multiplex PCR reads via MiXCR and lists one record per CDR3 protein. The data contain approximately 600,000 distinct CDR3 sequences, around 20% of them singletons. The sample taken for sequencing was blood. These receptors all come from a man under 40 with Graves' ophthalmopathy.

Many counts were recorded for this clonotype. The rearrangement uses TRBV7-2 and TRBJ2-7, with TRBD2 matching over 10 bases. The V gene's germline CDR1 is SGHTA and CDR2 FQGNSA. V lost 5 bases, J lost 2 bases, and 3 bases stayed unmatched. The CDR3 length is 14 residues. The CDR3 region is CASSPTSGTYEQYF. CDR3 nucleotides: TGTGCCAGCAGCCCTACTAGCGGGACCTACGAGCAGTACTTC.

This clonotype has just a few counts. The CDR3 region is CAISESETSGGELFF. In DNA form, the CDR3 reads TGTGCCATCAGTGAGTCCGAGACTAGCGGCGGGGAGCTGTTTTTT. The chain employs TRBV10-3 and TRBJ2-2; 9 bases agree with TRBD2. Looked up from germline, CDR1 is ENHRY and CDR2 is SYGVKD. V trimming: 0 bases; J trimming: 7 bases; junction bases outside the gene matches: 3. CDR3 size: 15 residues.

This clonotype was counted at least ten times. This chain links TRBV20-1 with TRBJ2-7; 8 nucleotides align to TRBD2. The CDR3 length is 16 residues. Looked up from germline, CDR1 is DFQATT and CDR2 is SNEGSKA (reference sequence). Losses at the gene ends were 5 bases for V and 0 bases for J; bases not matched to a gene: 12. Here the CDR3 reads CSASGGGLGLSYEQYF. The CDR3 DNA sequence: TGCAGTGCTTCGGGGGGGGGACTAGGTCTCTCCTACGAGCAGTACTTC.

This clonotype was seen many times. The genes are TRBV2 and TRBJ2-7, with 8 bases aligning to TRBD2. With 7 bases clipped from V and 0 bases from J, the junction kept 14 bases outside the gene matches. Looked up from germline, CDR1 is SNHLY and CDR2 is FYNNEI. CDR3 length equals 17 residues. The CDR3 nucleotides are TGTGCCAGCACCCCTACTACGGGGACTAGTTTCTCCTACGAGCAGTACTTC. Protein product: CASTPTTGTSFSYEQYF.

This sequence joins TRBV27 and TRBJ2-7; 8 bases align to TRBD1. The CDR3 totals 15 residues. V trimming: 6 bases; J trimming: 4 bases; junction bases outside the gene matches: 11. Germline assignment: CDR1 MNHEY and CDR2 SMNVEV (reference sequence). CDR3 sequence: CASSHRPGQAYEQYF. The DNA for the CDR3 is TGTGCCAGCAGCCATAGACCGGGACAGGCATACGAGCAGTACTTC.

The chain employs TRBV7-3 and TRBJ2-3; 9 bases line up with TRBD2. This CDR3 is 16 amino acids long. With 5 bases clipped from V and 6 bases from J, the junction kept 12 bases outside the gene matches. Germline assignment: CDR1 SGHTA and CDR2 FQGTGA. CDR3 protein: CASSPLAGAGADTQYF. In nucleotides, the CDR3 is TGTGCCAGCAGCCCCTTAGCGGGAGCTGGTGCGGATACGCAGTATTTT.

This clonotype has a count of ten or more. V gene TRBV11-2 combines with J gene TRBJ2-1; 14 positions agree with TRBD2. CDR1 is SGHAT, CDR2 FQNNGV, per germline. The V gene end was trimmed by 5 bases and the J gene end by 5 bases; junction bases not matched to a gene: 8. The CDR3 contains 17 residues. As DNA, the CDR3 is TGTGCCAGCAGCCCCTTTCCGGGACTAGCGGGAGACAATGAGCAGTTCTTC. Amino acids: CASSPFPGLAGDNEQFF.

V is TRBV12-3 or TRBV12-4 and J is TRBJ2-1, with TRBD2 identical over 7 bases. J was trimmed by 13 bases and V by 8 bases; bases with no gene match: 8. The CDR3 has 11 residues. CDR3 residues: CASRGEAVQFF. For the CDR3, the DNA is TGTGCCAGCCGGGGGGAAGCGGTACAGTTCTTC.

V usage is TRBV24-1 and J usage is TRBJ2-2; a weak D match, TRBD2 (6 bases). Germline-derived CDR1 and CDR2 are KGHDR and SFDVKD. The CDR3 is made up of 14 amino acids. V lost 7 bases to trimming and J lost 6 bases, with 14 bases between them. The CDR3 region has the DNA TGTGCCACCAGCTTCCCGGGACTGCCCGGGGAGCTGTTTTTT. Translation gives CATSFPGLPGELFF.

The chain employs TRBV20-1 and TRBJ2-7; weak D call: TRBD2 (6 bases). Germline V lookup: CDR1 DFQATT, CDR2 SNEGSKA (reference sequence). This CDR3 is 14 amino acids long. V dropped 3 bases and J dropped 0 bases, with 12 bases sitting between them. This CDR3 reads CSASRLANSYEQYF. The CDR3 bases are TGCAGTGCTAGTCGGCTAGCGAACTCCTACGAGCAGTACTTC.